The TCR beta chain under discussion was sequenced for a study of blood T cells in healthy people across ages. Overall study findings and caveats: Diversity was higher, and naive CD4+ cells more numerous, in long-lived donors than in aged donors. PBMCs left unsorted prevented a conclusive naive versus antigen-experienced comparison.

Regarding this clonotype: Its antigen is undetermined.

The CDR3 loop spans 13 amino acids. V gave up 2 bases and J gave up 4 bases, with 8 bases separating them. A second roughly 6 to 11 cycle PCR used barcoded and J-beta primers. TCRdb analysed the 5' RACE reads with MiXCR anew, one entry per CDR3 protein. Among around 1,000,000 distinct CDR3 sequences listed, 35% to 40% were seen once. V gene TRBV12-3 or TRBV12-4 combines with J gene TRBJ1-1; possible D gene TRBD1, 5 bases. This clonotype originated in a young man in good health. The sample was blood. The CDR3 region is CASSLMGLTEAFF. CDR3 nucleotide sequence: TGTGCCAGCAGTTTAATGGGGCTCACTGAAGCTTTCTTT.